These 31 T cell receptor beta chains were sequenced from one sample in a study of CXCR3-negative and CXCR3-positive naive CD8 T cells. It was by 5' RACE with UMI labels that the TRB cDNA libraries were prepared. TCRdb re-called the 5' RACE reads; every CDR3 protein appears as one record, without DNA. This table holds 70,000 to 100,000 distinct CDR3 sequences. Sequenced sample: naive CXCR3- CD8+ T cells from blood. Subset: CD45RO-CCR7+CD27+CD95- naive CD8+ T cells lacking CXCR3 (TNR3-). Receptors were obtained from a human donor in good health. Some clones in this sample may be carry-over from other donors' samples.

The chain is built from TRBV4-1 and TRBJ2-7. Per germline, CDR1 MGHRA and CDR2 YSYEKL. The CDR3 contains 14 residues. CDR3 sequence: CASSQEGVGVEQYF.

This chain connects TRBV28 to TRBJ2-3; TCRdb selects TRBD2, and the lack of DNA leaves this call unchecked. Germline CDR1 MDHEN, CDR2 SYDVKM. There are 15 residues in the CDR3. The CDR3 here is CASSLASGSSDTQYF.

The chain joins TRBV7-8 to TRBJ2-5. Per germline, CDR1 SGHVS and CDR2 FQNEAQ. The CDR3 sequence is 15 residues long. The CDR3 region is CASSLGVSSQETQYF.

This chain uses TRBV5-4 with TRBJ1-2. Germline V gives CDR1 SGHNT, CDR2 YYREEE (reference sequence). The CDR3 is 12 amino acids. The CDR3 sequence is CASSLPLNGYTF. Filled out from reference TRBV5-4 and TRBJ1-2, the complete variable domain reads ETGVTQSPTHLIKTRGQQVTLRCSSQSGHNTVSWYQQALGQGPQFIFQYYREEENGRGNFPPRFSGLQFPNYSSELNVNALELDDSALYLCASSLPLNGYTFGSGTRLTVV.

This chain uses TRBV28 with TRBJ2-3; TCRdb gives TRBD1 as the D gene, but with no DNA this cannot be confirmed. CDR3 length: 15 amino acids. Per germline, CDR1 MDHEN and CDR2 SYDVKM. The CDR3 loop is CASRNRDTSTDTQYF.

The chain uses TRBV18 and TRBJ1-1; TCRdb's D gene call, TRBD1, goes unchecked for lack of DNA. Germline V gene lookup returns CDR1 KGHSH and CDR2 LQKENI. This CDR3 region has 19 residues. This CDR3 is CASSPGVWDTSNMNTEAFF.

The V call is TRBV29-1, the J call TRBJ1-1. CDR3 length: 12 residues. Germline CDR1 SQVTM, CDR2 ANQGSEA. The CDR3 sequence is CSVPDGNTEAFF.

The J gene is TRBJ2-2, the V gene TRBV20-1; TCRdb picks TRBD2, but there is no DNA to check that call. This CDR3 is 19 amino acids long. Germline V gene sequence: CDR1 DFQATT, CDR2 SNEGSKA (reference sequence). The CDR3 sequence: CSARDLASEGGGDTGELFF.

The chain employs TRBV12-5 and TRBJ2-5; TCRdb outputs TRBD2, but without DNA this stays unchecked. The CDR3 has 15 amino acids. CDR1 is LGHNT, CDR2 FRNRAP, per germline. The CDR3 here is CASGLGLAGGETQYF.

The J gene is TRBJ1-6, the V gene TRBV12-3 or TRBV12-4. The CDR3 is 13 amino acids. CDR3 loop: CASSFSGNSPLHF.

V and J are TRBV6-5 and TRBJ2-7; TCRdb's assignment of TRBD1 cannot be checked, as there is no DNA. CDR1 MNHEY and CDR2 SVGAGI come from the germline V gene. The CDR3 has 13 residues. CDR3: CASRDQGSEEQYF.

This rearrangement joins TRBV29-1 to TRBJ2-2. This CDR3 spans 11 amino acids. Germline assignment: CDR1 SQVTM and CDR2 ANQGSEA. Here the CDR3 reads CSVEVTGELFF.

The rearrangement links TRBV21-1 to TRBJ2-1. TRBV21-1 is a pseudogene locus. There are 13 residues in the CDR3. CDR3 amino acids: CASVNPYDNEQFF.

V gene TRBV5-4 combines with J gene TRBJ2-7; with no DNA, the TCRdb D assignment of TRBD1 cannot be verified. This CDR3 comprises 16 residues. The germline CDR1 and CDR2 sequences are SGHNT and YYREEE (reference sequence). The CDR3 protein is CASSLIPRTGVYEQYF.

The genes are TRBV7-3 and TRBJ2-2; the D gene TCRdb calls, TRBD1, cannot be checked with no DNA. Germline V gene sequence: CDR1 SGHTA, CDR2 FQGTGA. The CDR3 length is 15 residues. The CDR3 is CASSPTGTNTGELFF.

This chain links TRBV29-1 with TRBJ1-5; TCRdb's D call of TRBD1 is untestable without DNA. CDR3 length equals 13 residues. The germline CDR1 and CDR2 sequences are SQVTM and ANQGSEA. CDR3 in amino acids: CSVRTGDNQPQHF. The variable domain in full, completed from reference TRBV29-1 and TRBJ1-5, reads SAVISQKPSRDICQRGTSLTIQCQVDSQVTMMFWYRQQPGQSLTLIATANQGSEATYESGFVIDKFPISRPNLTFSTLTVSNMSPEDSSIYLCSVRTGDNQPQHFGDGTRLSIL.

CDR3 region: CSVEVYGNEQFF. The rearrangement links TRBV29-1 to TRBJ2-1. Per the germline V gene, CDR1 is SQVTM and CDR2 is ANQGSEA. This CDR3 region has 12 residues.

The chain employs TRBV28 and TRBJ1-5. This CDR3 is built from 11 residues. Germline CDR1 is MDHEN and CDR2 is SYDVKM. CDR3 sequence: CASSLDQPQHF.

This chain connects TRBV5-1 to TRBJ2-5; the D call from TCRdb, TRBD2, cannot be confirmed without DNA. The CDR3 consists of 15 residues. Germline V gives CDR1 SGHRS, CDR2 YFSETQ. CDR3 sequence reads: CASSLVGAGEETQYF.

V and J are TRBV29-1 and TRBJ2-7; there is no DNA to check the TCRdb D call of TRBD1. Germline V gene lookup returns CDR1 SQVTM and CDR2 ANQGSEA. The CDR3 contains 14 residues. CDR3: CSVLGQGESYEQYF.

The chain employs TRBV12-3 or TRBV12-4 and TRBJ1-5. The CDR3 covers 15 residues. The CDR3 loop reads CASSSNLGGDQPQHF.

This chain uses TRBV5-6 with TRBJ2-3; TCRdb gives TRBD1 as the D gene, but with no DNA this cannot be confirmed. Germline assignment: CDR1 SGHDT and CDR2 YYEEEE. The CDR3 is 16 residues long. CDR3 amino acids: CASSRVVGGGTDTQYF.

The rearrangement links TRBV7-9 to TRBJ2-1; there is no DNA to check the TCRdb D call of TRBD2. The CDR3 covers 18 residues. Germline V gene sequence: CDR1 SEHNR, CDR2 FQNEAQ (reference sequence). This CDR3 is CASSGVIGETVTYNEQFF. Looking up the rest from reference TRBV7-9 and TRBJ2-1 gives the full variable domain: DTGVSQNPRHKITKRGQNVTFRCDPISEHNRLYWYRQTLGQGPEFLTYFQNEAQLEKSRLLSDRFSAERPKGSFSTLEIQRTEQGDSAMYLCASSGVIGETVTYNEQFFGPGTRLTVL.

The genes are TRBV19 and TRBJ2-7; lacking DNA, the TRBD1 call made by TCRdb goes unchecked. CDR3 size: 14 residues. Germline CDR1 is LNHDA and CDR2 is SQIVND (reference sequence). This chain's CDR3 is CASTTGTGTYEQYF.

The chain carries TRBV5-1 and TRBJ1-3; the TCRdb call, TRBD1, lacks DNA for checking. The CDR3 sequence is 16 residues long. Germline-derived CDR1 and CDR2 are SGHRS and YFSETQ. The CDR3 loop is CASSLGQGALGNTIYF.

This chain connects TRBV27 to TRBJ2-3; TCRdb picks TRBD1, but there is no DNA to check that call. Germline CDR1 is MNHEY and CDR2 is SMNVEV (reference sequence). The CDR3 contains 14 residues. The CDR3 sequence is CATGVLSSTDTQYF.

This chain connects TRBV10-3 to TRBJ2-1; there is no DNA to check the TCRdb D call of TRBD2. This CDR3 is 18 amino acids long. CDR1 and CDR2 (germline): ENHRY, SYGVKD. CDR3 region: CAISESAVAGGPGNEQFF.

CDR3 amino acids: CASSPTPSGVDNEQFF. The V gene is TRBV2, the J gene TRBJ2-1; TCRdb lists TRBD1, though no DNA is available to test this call. The length of the CDR3 is 16 residues. Germline CDR1 reads SNHLY; CDR2 reads FYNNEI.

The chain joins TRBV9 to TRBJ2-1; TCRdb indicates TRBD2, and absent DNA this call remains unverified. Germline-derived CDR1 and CDR2 are SGDLS and YYNGEE. This CDR3 region has 16 residues. This chain's CDR3 is CASSAASGNSYNEQFF.

The rearrangement joins TRBV20-1 to TRBJ2-1; TCRdb names TRBD2, which stays unverified in the absence of DNA. The germline CDR1 and CDR2 sequences are DFQATT and SNEGSKA (reference sequence). The CDR3 loop spans 15 amino acids. Here the CDR3 reads CSASSSGRVYNEQFF.

V gene TRBV29-1 combines with J gene TRBJ1-2. This CDR3 region has 12 residues. CDR1 and CDR2 from the germline V gene are SQVTM and ANQGSEA. CDR3 in amino acids: CSVGDTGYGYTF. Full variable domain (remainder filled in from reference TRBV29-1 and TRBJ1-2): SAVISQKPSRDICQRGTSLTIQCQVDSQVTMMFWYRQQPGQSLTLIATANQGSEATYESGFVIDKFPISRPNLTFSTLTVSNMSPEDSSIYLCSVGDTGYGYTFGSGTRLTVV.